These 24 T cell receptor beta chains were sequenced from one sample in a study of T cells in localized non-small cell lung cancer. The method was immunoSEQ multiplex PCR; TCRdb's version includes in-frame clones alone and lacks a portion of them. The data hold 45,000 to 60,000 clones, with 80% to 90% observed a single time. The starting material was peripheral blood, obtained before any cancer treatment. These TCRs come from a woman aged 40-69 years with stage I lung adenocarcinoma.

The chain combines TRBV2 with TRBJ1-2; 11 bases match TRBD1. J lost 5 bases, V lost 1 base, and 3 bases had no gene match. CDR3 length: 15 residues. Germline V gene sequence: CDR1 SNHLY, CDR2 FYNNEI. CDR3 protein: CASSEGTGGGYGYTF. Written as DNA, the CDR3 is TGTGCCAGCAGTGAAGGGACAGGGGGCGGTTATGGCTACACCTTC.

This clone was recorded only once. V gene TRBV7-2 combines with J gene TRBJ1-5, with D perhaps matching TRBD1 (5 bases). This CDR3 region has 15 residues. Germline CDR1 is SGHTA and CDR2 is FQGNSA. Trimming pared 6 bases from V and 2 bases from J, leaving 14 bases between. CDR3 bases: TGTGCCAGCAGTATGATGGGGGTGGGCAATCAGCCCCAGCATTTT. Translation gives CASSMMGVGNQPQHF.

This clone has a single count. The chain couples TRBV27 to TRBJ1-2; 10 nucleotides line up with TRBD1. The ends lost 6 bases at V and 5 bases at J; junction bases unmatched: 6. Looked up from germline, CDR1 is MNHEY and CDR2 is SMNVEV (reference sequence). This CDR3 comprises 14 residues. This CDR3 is CASRPTGGGYGYTF. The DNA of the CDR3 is TGTGCCAGCAGGCCGACAGGGGGCGGATATGGCTACACCTTC.

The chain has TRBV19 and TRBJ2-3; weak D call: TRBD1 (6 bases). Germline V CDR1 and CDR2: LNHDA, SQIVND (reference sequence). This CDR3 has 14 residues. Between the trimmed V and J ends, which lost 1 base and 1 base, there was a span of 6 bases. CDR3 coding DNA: TGTGCCAGTAGTATAGGGACAGGCACAGATACGCAGTATTTT. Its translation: CASSIGTGTDTQYF.

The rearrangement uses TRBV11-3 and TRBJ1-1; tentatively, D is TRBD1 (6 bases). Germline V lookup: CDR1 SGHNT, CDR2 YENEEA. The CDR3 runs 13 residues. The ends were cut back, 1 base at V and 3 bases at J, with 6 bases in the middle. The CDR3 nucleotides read TGTGCCAGCAGCTTAGCAGGGGACACTGAAGCTTTCTTT. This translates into CASSLAGDTEAFF.

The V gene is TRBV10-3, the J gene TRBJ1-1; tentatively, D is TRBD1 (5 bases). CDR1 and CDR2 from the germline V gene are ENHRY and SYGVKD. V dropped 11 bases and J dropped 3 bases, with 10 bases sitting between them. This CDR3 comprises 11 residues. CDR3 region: CALQEDTEAFF. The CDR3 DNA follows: TGTGCCTTACAGGAGGACACTGAAGCTTTCTTT.

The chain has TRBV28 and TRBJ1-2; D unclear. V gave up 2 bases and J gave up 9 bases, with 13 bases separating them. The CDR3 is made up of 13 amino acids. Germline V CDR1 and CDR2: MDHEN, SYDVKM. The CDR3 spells CASSLGSDESYTF. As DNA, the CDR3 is TGTGCCAGCAGTTTAGGGTCGGACGAGAGCTACACCTTC.

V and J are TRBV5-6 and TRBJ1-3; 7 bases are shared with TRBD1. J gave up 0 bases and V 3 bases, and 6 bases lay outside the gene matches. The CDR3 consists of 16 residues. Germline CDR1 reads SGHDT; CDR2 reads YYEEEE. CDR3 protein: CASSSGQLLSGNTIYF. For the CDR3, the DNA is TGTGCCAGCAGCTCGGGACAGCTTCTCTCTGGAAACACCATATATTTT.

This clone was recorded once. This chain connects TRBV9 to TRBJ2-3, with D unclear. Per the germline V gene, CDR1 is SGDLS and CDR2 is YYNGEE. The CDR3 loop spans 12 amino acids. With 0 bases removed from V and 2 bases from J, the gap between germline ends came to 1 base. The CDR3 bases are TGTGCCAGCAGCGTAGCCACAGATACGCAGTATTTT. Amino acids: CASSVATDTQYF.

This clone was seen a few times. The CDR3 region is CASSLSVAGAGGTQYF. The CDR3 coding sequence is TGTGCCAGCAGTTTATCGGTAGCGGGGGCTGGAGGGACCCAGTACTTC. The V call is TRBV27, the J call TRBJ2-5; 9 bases line up with TRBD2. Germline loops: CDR1 MNHEY, CDR2 SMNVEV (reference sequence). The CDR3 is 16 residues long. Germline trimming cut 0 bases from V and 7 bases from J; bases unmatched to any gene: 9.

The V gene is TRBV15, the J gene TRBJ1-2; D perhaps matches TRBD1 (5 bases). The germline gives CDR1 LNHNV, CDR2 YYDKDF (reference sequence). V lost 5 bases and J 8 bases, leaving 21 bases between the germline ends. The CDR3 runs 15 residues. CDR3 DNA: TGTGCCACCAGCCCCTCGACAGATTCTCCTGGCGGCTACACCTTC. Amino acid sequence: CATSPSTDSPGGYTF.

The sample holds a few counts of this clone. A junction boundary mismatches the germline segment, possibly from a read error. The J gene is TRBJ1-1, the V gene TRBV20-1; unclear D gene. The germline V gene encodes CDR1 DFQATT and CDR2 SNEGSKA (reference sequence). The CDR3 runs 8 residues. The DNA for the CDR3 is TGCAGTGCTAGTCTAGGCCCTTTT. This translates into CSASLGPF.

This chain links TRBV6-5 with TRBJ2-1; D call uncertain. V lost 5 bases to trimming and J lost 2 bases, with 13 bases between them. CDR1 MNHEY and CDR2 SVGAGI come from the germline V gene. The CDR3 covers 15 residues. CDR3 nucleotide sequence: TGTGCCAGCAGTCCACTGACCCACCCCTACAATGAGCAGTTCTTC. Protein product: CASSPLTHPYNEQFF.

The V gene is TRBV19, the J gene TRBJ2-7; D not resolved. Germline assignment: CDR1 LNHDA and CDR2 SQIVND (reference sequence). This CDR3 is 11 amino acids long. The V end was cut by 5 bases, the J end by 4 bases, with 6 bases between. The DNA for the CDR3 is TGTGCCAGTAGTTTTGGGTACGAGCAGTACTTC. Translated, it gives CASSFGYEQYF.

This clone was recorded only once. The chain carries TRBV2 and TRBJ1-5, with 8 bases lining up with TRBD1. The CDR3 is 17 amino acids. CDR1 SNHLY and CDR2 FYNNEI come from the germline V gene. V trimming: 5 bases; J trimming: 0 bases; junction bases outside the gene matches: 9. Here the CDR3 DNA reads TGTGCCAGCAGTCTCAGGGGGCGAGTTGTTAGCAATCAGCCCCAGCATTTT. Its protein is CASSLRGRVVSNQPQHF. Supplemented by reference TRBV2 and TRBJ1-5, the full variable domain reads EPEVTQTPSHQVTQMGQEVILRCVPISNHLYFYWYRQILGQKVEFLVSFYNNEISEKSEIFDDQFSVERPDGSNFTLKIRSTKLEDSAMYFCASSLRGRVVSNQPQHFGDGTRLSIL.

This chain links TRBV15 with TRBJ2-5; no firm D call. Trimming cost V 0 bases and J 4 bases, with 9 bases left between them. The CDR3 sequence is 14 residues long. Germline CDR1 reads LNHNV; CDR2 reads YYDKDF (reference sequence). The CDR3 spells CATSREKGLETQYF. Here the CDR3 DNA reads TGTGCCACCAGCAGAGAAAAGGGTTTAGAGACCCAGTACTTC.

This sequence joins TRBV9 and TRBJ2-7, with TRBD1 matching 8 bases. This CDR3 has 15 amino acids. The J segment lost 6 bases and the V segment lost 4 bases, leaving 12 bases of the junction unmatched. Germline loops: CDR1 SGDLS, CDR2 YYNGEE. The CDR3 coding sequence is TGTGCCAGCAGCCCCCTAGGACAGGGCGGAGGCGAGCAGTACTTC. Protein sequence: CASSPLGQGGGEQYF.

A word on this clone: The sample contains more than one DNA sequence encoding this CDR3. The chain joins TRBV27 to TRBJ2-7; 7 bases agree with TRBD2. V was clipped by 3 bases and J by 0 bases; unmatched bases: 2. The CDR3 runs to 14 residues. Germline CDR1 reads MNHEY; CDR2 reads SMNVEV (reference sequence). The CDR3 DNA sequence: TGTGCCAGCAGTTTTGGCGGGAGCTCCTACGAGCAGTACTTC. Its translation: CASSFGGSSYEQYF.

In DNA, the CDR3 is TGTGCCAGCAGCCCGGGACTAGCGGGGGGCCGGGATACGCAGTATTTT. As protein: CASSPGLAGGRDTQYF. The rearrangement links TRBV5-6 to TRBJ2-3; 15 bases match TRBD2. Germline assignment: CDR1 SGHDT and CDR2 YYEEEE. The CDR3 is 16 residues long. V shed 4 bases and J 6 bases; nucleotides not matched to a gene: 6.

The CDR3: CASSLARGRETQYF. For the CDR3, the DNA is TGCGCCAGCAGCTTGGCGAGGGGCAGAGAGACCCAGTACTTC. The chain has TRBV5-1 and TRBJ2-5; tentatively, D is TRBD1 or TRBD2 (5 bases each). Looked up from germline, CDR1 is SGHRS and CDR2 is YFSETQ. V lost 0 bases to trimming and J lost 4 bases, with 10 bases between them. This CDR3 contains 14 residues. Supplemented by reference TRBV5-1 and TRBJ2-5, the full variable domain reads KAGVTQTPRYLIKTRGQQVTLSCSPISGHRSVSWYQQTPGQGLQFLFEYFSETQRNKGNFPGRFSGRQFSNSRSEMNVSTLELGDSALYLCASSLARGRETQYFGPGTRLLVL.

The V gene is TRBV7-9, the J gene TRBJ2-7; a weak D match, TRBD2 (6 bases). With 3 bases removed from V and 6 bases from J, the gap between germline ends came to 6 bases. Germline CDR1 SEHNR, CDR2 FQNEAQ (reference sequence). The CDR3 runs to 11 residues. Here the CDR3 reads CASSFSGEQYF. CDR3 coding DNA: TGTGCCAGCAGCTTTAGCGGCGAGCAGTACTTC.

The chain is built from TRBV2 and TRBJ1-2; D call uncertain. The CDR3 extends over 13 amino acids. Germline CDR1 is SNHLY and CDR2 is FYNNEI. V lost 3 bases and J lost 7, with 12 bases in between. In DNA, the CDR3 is TGTGCCAGCAGTGAGATAAAAGGAGGTGGCTACACCTTC. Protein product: CASSEIKGGGYTF. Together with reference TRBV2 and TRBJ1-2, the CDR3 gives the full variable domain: EPEVTQTPSHQVTQMGQEVILRCVPISNHLYFYWYRQILGQKVEFLVSFYNNEISEKSEIFDDQFSVERPDGSNFTLKIRSTKLEDSAMYFCASSEIKGGGYTFGSGTRLTVV.

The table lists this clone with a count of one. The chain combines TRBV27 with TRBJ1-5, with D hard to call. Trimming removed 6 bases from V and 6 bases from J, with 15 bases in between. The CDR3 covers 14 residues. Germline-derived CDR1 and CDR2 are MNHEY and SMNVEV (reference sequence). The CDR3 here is CASRGPGWAQPQHF. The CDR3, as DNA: TGTGCCAGCAGAGGCCCGGGGTGGGCTCAGCCCCAGCATTTT.

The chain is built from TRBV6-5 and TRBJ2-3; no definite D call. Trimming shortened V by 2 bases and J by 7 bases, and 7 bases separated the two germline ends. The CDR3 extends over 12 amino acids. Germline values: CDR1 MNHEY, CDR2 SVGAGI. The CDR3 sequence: CASSYGSHTQYF. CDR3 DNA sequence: TGTGCCAGCAGTTACGGTTCCCATACGCAGTATTTT.